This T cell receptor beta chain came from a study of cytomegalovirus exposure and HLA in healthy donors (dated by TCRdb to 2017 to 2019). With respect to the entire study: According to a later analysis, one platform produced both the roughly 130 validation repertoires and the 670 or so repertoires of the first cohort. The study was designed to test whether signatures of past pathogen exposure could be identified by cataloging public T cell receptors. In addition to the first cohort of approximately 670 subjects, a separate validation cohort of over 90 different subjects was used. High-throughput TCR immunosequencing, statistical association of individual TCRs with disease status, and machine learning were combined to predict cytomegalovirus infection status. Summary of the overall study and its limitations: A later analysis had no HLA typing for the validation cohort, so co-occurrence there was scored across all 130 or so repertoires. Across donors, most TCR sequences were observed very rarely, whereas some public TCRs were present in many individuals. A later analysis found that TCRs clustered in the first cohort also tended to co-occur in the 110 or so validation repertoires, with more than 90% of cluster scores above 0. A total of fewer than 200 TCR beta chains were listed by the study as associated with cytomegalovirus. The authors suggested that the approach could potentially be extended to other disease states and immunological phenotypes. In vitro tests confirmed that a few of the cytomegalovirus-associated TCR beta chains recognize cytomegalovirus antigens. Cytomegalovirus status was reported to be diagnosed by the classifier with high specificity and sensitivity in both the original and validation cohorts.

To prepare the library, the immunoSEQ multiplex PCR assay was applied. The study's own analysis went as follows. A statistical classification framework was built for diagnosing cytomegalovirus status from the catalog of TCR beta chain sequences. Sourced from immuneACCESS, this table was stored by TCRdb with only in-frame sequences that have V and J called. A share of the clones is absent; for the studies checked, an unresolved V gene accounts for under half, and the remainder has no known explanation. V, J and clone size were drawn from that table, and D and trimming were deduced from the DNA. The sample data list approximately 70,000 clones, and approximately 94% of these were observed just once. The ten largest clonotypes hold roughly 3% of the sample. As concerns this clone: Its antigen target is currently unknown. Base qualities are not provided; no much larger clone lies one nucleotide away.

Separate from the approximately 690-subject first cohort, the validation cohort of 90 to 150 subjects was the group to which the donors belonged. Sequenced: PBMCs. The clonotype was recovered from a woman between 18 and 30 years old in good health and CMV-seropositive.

The CDR3 protein sequence reads: CASSPPGGGLGEQYF. The nucleotide sequence is given as TGTGCCAGCTCACCACCGGGTGGCGGGTTGGGCGAGCAGTACTTC. The chain is assembled from TRBV18 and TRBJ2-7; a tentative D call is TRBD2 (5 bases match). According to the germline V gene, CDR1 reads KGHSH and CDR2 reads LQKENI. The cysteine opens and the phenylalanine closes a CDR3 of 15 amino acids. This entry keeps only the CDR3 DNA: 45 bases, framed from base 1. The trim is 0 bases for V and 6 bases for J, with a gap of 15 bases between the germline ends.